These 4 T cell receptor beta chains originate from one sample sequenced in a study of blood T cell repertoires in COVID-19. The table came from immunoSEQ multiplex PCR; TCRdb's copy has only in-frame clones and leaves some out. This sample has approximately 500,000 clones, with around 90% found just once. Sequenced material: peripheral blood. The receptor source for this set is a woman between 50 and 59 years old with COVID-19, enrolled during active disease.

V is TRBV21-1 and J is TRBJ1-5. TRBV21-1 is recorded as a pseudogene. This CDR3 comprises 19 residues. CDR3 nucleotides: TGTGCCAGCAGCAAAGGAGTAACATTGAGGTCCGGGGACAATCAGCCCCAGCATTTT. As protein: CASSKGVTLRSGDNQPQHF.

The chain uses TRBV19 and TRBJ1-2, with a tentative D call TRBD1 (5 bases). Germline lookup yields CDR1 LNHDA and CDR2 SQIVND (reference sequence). Trimming took 7 bases from V and 4 from J, leaving 7 bases between them. This CDR3 is built from 11 residues. The CDR3 sequence: CASKTVYGYTF. The CDR3 region has the DNA TGTGCCAGTAAGACAGTCTATGGCTACACCTTC.

The chain links TRBV6-5 to TRBJ2-1, with 8 nucleotides matching TRBD2. From germline, CDR1 is MNHEY and CDR2 SVGAGI. The CDR3 covers 12 residues. V lost 7 bases, J lost 9 bases, and 5 bases stayed unmatched. The DNA of the CDR3 is TGTGCCAGCACTAGAGCGGGGGCTGAGCAGTTCTTC. Protein sequence: CASTRAGAEQFF.

The chain recombines TRBV5-4 with TRBJ1-2; 9 bases map to TRBD1. Germline CDR1 SGHNT, CDR2 YYREEE (reference sequence). The length of the CDR3 is 16 residues. The J segment lost 1 base and the V segment lost 4 bases, leaving 8 bases of the junction unmatched. Written as DNA, the CDR3 is TGTGCCAGCAGCCTTACCGGACAGGGGATTAACTATGGCTACACCTTC. Protein product: CASSLTGQGINYGYTF.